The present TCR beta chain was sequenced within a study of blood T cell repertoires in COVID-19. Study overall: PBMCs, B-cell-depleted T cells, or T cells were the source of the cDNA or gDNA that made up the material.

The germline gives CDR1 MDHEN, CDR2 SYDVKM. The J segment lost 2 bases and the V segment lost 3 bases, leaving 8 bases of the junction unmatched. This CDR3 contains 16 residues. The assay was immunoSEQ multiplex PCR, and TCRdb's table has in-frame clones only and misses some. The sample records about 140,000 clones, 86% being singletons. This receptor was obtained from a woman aged 55-69 years with acute or convalescent COVID-19. This rearrangement joins TRBV28 to TRBJ1-2; 8 bases align to TRBD1. Sequencing was done on a sample of peripheral blood. CDR3 sequence (DNA): TGTGCCAGCAGTTTTAGGACAGGGAAGGTGAACTATGGCTACACCTTC. Translation gives CASSFRTGKVNYGYTF.